The next 9 T cell receptor beta chains were all read from a single sample in a study of human T cells and chemical hapten exposure. Time point described: patch test 2, 6 weeks after DPC sensitization. This sample's treatment: therapeutic diphenylcyclopropenone sensitization with weekly scalp DPC. TCRdb itself ran the RACE reads through MiXCR, one entry per CDR3 protein. The table lists over 100,000 distinct CDR3 sequences, about a tenth of them singletons. This material consisted of whole blood, taken in connection with sensitization to the hapten diphenylcyclopropenone (DPC). These receptors were obtained from a woman in her forties with alopecia areata. Some clones in this sample may be carry-over from other donors' samples.

The V gene is TRBV11-2, the J gene TRBJ2-5; D unclear. Trimming stripped 2 bases from V and 3 bases from J, with 10 bases between. The CDR3 extends over 14 amino acids. Germline V gene sequence: CDR1 SGHAT, CDR2 FQNNGV. This CDR3 reads CASSLWADEETQYF. CDR3 DNA sequence: TGTGCCAGCAGCTTATGGGCAGATGAAGAGACCCAGTACTTC.

This clonotype was detected many times. DNA of the CDR3: TGTGCCAGCAGCGGCGGGACTACGAACACCGGGGAGCTGTTTTTT. It is translated as CASSGGTTNTGELFF. This chain uses TRBV11-2 with TRBJ2-2; 7 bases are a match to TRBD2. The V segment lost 5 bases and the J segment 0 bases; nucleotides outside the gene matches: 3. Germline values: CDR1 SGHAT, CDR2 FQNNGV. The length of the CDR3 is 15 residues.

V gene TRBV11-2 combines with J gene TRBJ2-5, with 7 bases fitting TRBD2. Trimming removed 1 base from V and 0 bases from J; junction bases left unmatched: 8. Germline V gene sequence: CDR1 SGHAT, CDR2 FQNNGV. The CDR3 length is 17 residues. The CDR3 region is CASSLVFRLADQETQYF. The CDR3 nucleotides read TGTGCCAGCAGCTTAGTGTTTCGTCTAGCGGACCAAGAGACCCAGTACTTC.

The chain couples TRBV6-2 or TRBV6-3 to TRBJ1-1; possibly TRBD1 for D (6 bases). The CDR3 covers 16 residues. Germline V gives CDR1 MNHEY, CDR2 SVGEGT. Deletions cut 0 bases from V and 4 bases from J, with 15 bases between. CDR3 nucleotide sequence: TGTGCCAGCAGTTACTCGATCAGGGGTTGGAGCACTGAAGCTTTCTTT. Amino acid sequence: CASSYSIRGWSTEAFF.

V and J are TRBV10-2 and TRBJ2-7, with 11 bases identical to TRBD2. The CDR3 runs 15 residues. Germline assignment: CDR1 WSHSY and CDR2 SAAADI. J lost 3 bases, V lost 6 bases, and 7 bases had no gene match. The CDR3 region has the DNA TGCGCCAGCAGCCCAGGGACTAGCGGCTACTACGAGCAGTACTTC. Amino acids: CASSPGTSGYYEQYF.

This clonotype showed up just a few times. V is TRBV7-9 and J is TRBJ2-1; the match to TRBD2 covers 13 bases. Unmatched junction bases numbered 0, after V lost 2 bases and J lost 8 bases. The CDR3 contains 14 residues. Germline loops: CDR1 SEHNR, CDR2 FQNEAQ (reference sequence). CDR3 DNA: TGTGCCAGCAGCTTAACTAGCGGGGGGGATGAGCAGTTCTTC. This sequence encodes CASSLTSGGDEQFF.

Many counts were recorded for this clonotype. The V and J genes are TRBV3-1 and TRBJ2-7, with D possibly matching TRBD2 (6 bases). Looked up from germline, CDR1 is LGHDT and CDR2 is YNNKEL (reference sequence). Trimming cost V 4 bases and J 5 bases, with 15 bases left between them. The CDR3 sequence is 14 residues long. The CDR3 reads CASSRVGGSDEQYF. In DNA form, the CDR3 reads TGTGCCAGCAGCCGTGTTGGGGGGTCCGACGAGCAGTACTTC.

V and J are TRBV4-3 and TRBJ2-3; D uncertain. V shed 5 bases and J shed 7 bases, with 10 bases lying between them. Germline assignment: CDR1 LGHNA and CDR2 YSLEER. The CDR3 is 12 amino acids. This chain's CDR3 is CASSSGRYTQYF. CDR3 DNA sequence: TGCGCCAGCAGCTCCGGTCGTTATACGCAGTATTTT.

The chain is built from TRBV6-5 and TRBJ1-1; the D gene is possibly TRBD1 (5 bases). CDR3 length: 14 amino acids. Deletions cut 4 bases from V and 10 bases from J, with 19 bases between. Germline lookup yields CDR1 MNHEY and CDR2 SVGAGI. The CDR3 nucleotides read TGTGCCAGCAGTTGGCTTCAGGGACTTGATGGAGCTTTCTTT. Amino acid sequence: CASSWLQGLDGAFF.